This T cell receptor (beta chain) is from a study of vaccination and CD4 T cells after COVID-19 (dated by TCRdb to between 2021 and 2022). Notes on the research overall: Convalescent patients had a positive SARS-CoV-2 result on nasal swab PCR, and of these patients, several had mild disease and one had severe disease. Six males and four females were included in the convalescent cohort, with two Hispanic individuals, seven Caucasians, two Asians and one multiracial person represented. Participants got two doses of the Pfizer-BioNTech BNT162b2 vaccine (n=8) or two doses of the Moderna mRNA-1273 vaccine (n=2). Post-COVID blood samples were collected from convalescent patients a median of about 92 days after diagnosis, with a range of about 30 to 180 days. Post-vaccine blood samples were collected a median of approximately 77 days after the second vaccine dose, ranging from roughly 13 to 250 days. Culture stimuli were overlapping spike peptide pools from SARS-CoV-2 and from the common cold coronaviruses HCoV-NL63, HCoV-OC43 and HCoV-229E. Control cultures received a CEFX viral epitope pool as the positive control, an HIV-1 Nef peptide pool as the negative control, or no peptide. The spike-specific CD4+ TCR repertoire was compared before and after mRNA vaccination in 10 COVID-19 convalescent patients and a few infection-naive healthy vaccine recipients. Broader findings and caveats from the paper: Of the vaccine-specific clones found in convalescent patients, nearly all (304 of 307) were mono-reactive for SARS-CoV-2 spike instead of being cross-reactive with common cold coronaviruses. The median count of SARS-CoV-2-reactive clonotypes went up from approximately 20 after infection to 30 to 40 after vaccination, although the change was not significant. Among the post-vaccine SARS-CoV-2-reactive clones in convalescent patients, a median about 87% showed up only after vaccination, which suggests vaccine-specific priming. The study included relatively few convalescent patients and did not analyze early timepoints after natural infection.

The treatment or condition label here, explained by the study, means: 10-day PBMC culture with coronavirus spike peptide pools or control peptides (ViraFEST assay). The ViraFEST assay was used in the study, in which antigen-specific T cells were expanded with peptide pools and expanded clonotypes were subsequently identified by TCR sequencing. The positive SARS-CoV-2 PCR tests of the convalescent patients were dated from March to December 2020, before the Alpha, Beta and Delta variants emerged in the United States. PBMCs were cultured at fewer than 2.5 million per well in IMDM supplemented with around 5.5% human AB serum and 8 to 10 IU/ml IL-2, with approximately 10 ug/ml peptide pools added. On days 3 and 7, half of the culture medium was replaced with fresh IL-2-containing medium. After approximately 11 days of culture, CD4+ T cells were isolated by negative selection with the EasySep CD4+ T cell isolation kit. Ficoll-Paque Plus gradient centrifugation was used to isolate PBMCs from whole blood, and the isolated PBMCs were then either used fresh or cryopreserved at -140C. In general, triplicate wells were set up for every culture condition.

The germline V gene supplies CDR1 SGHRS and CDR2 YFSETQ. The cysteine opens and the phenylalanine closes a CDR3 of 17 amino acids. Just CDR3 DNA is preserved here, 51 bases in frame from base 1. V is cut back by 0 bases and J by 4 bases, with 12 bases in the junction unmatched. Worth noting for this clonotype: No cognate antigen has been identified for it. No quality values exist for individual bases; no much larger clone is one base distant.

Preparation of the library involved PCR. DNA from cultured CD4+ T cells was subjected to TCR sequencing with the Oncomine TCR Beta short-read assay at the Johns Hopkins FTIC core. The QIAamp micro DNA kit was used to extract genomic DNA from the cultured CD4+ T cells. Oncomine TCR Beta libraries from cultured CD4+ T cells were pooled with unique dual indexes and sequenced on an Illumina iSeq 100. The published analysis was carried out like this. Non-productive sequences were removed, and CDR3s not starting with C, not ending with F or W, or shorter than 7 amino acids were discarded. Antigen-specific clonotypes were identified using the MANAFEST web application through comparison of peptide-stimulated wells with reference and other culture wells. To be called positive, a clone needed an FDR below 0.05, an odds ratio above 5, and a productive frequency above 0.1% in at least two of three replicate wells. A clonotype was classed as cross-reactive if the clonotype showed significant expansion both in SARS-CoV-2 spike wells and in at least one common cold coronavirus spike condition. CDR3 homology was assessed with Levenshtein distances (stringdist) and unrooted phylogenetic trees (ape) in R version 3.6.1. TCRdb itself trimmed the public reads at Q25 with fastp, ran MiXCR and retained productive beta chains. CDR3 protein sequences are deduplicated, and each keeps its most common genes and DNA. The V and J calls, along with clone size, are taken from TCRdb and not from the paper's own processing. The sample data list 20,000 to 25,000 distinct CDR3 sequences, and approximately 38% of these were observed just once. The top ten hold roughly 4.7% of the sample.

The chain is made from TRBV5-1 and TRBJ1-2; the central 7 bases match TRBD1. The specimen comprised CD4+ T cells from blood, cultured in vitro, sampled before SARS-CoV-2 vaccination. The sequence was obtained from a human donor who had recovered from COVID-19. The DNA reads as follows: TGCGCCAGCAGCTTGGCACAGGGGCACGGCTTCAGCTATGGCTACACCTTC. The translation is CASSLAQGHGFSYGYTF.